This T cell receptor (beta chain) stems from a study of T and B cells in COVID-19 patients. Study-level background: In the active-infection cohort, nine tenths of the roughly 20 patients had comorbidities linked to unfavorable COVID-19 outcome. Regarding the study as a whole: Highly clonal in active COVID-19, TRB repertoires exceeded healthy-donor diversity and richness at recovery. CD4+, regulatory T cell, CD8+ and sorted SARS-CoV-2-responsive or tetramer+ T cells were not yet sequenced. Patients with COVID-19 reportedly showed strongly skewed T cell receptor beta variable and joining gene usage.

Germline-derived CDR1 and CDR2 are SGHAT and FQDESV (reference sequence). V shed 4 bases and J 6 bases; nucleotides not matched to a gene: 13. The CDR3 runs to 17 residues. By sample share, this clonotype is medium-sized. No antigen is known for it. From blood, about 240-550 ng of genomic DNA served as TRB template. BIOMED2 TRB-A/B primer pools were used in multiplex TRB PCR. Using its own MiXCR run on the multiplex PCR reads, TCRdb lists one record per CDR3 protein. The table has some 13,000 distinct CDR3 sequences, around 25% seen once. The specimen sequenced was blood. V is TRBV11-1 and J is TRBJ2-1; 9 positions agree with TRBD2. The clonotype was recovered from a human donor who had recovered from COVID-19. The CDR3 bases are TGTGCCAGCAGCTCGCTCTCCCCTGGGACTAGCTTCAATGAGCAGTTCTTC. This codes for CASSSLSPGTSFNEQFF.